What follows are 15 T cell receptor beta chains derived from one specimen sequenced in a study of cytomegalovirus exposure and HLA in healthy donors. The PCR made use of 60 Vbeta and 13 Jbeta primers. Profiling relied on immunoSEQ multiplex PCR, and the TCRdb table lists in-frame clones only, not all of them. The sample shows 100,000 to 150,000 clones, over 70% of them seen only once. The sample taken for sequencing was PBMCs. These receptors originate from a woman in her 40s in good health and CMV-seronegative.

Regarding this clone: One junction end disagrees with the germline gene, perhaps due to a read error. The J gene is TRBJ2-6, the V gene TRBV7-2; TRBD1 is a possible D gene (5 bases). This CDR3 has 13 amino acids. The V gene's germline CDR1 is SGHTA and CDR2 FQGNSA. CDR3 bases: TGTGCCAGCAGGCTCTCTGGGGCCAACGGCCTGACTTTC. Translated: CASRLSGANGLTF.

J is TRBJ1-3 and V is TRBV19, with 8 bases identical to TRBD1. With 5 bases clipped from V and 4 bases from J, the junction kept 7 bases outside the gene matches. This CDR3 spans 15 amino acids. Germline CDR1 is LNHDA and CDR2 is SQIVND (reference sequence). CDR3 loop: CASSYDRGSGNTIYF. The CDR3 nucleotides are TGTGCCAGTAGTTATGACAGGGGATCCGGAAACACCATATATTTT.

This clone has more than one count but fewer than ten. The DNA of the CDR3 is TGTGCCAGTAGGGACGGGGCCTATAATTCACCCCTCCACTTT. It encodes CASRDGAYNSPLHF. V usage is TRBV19 and J usage is TRBJ1-6, with D hard to call. Germline CDR1 reads LNHDA; CDR2 reads SQIVND (reference sequence). The V and J ends lost 6 bases and 2 bases respectively, with 8 bases between them. This CDR3 region has 14 residues.

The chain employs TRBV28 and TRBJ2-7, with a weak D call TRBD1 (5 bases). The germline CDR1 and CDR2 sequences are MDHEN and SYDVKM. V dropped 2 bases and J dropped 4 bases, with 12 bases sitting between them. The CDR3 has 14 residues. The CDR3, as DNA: TGTGCCAGCAGTTTACAGGGTAGTTGGTACGAGCAGTACTTC. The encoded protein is CASSLQGSWYEQYF.

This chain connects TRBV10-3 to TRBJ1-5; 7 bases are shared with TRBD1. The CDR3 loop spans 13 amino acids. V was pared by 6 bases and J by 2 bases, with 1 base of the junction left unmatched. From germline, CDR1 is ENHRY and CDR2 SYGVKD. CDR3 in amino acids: CAIRGTGNQPQHF. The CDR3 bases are TGTGCCATCAGGGGGACAGGCAATCAGCCCCAGCATTTT.

The CDR3, as DNA: TGTGCCAGTAGTAATCAGGACAGGGAAACAGATACGCAGTATTTT. As protein: CASSNQDRETDTQYF. This sequence joins TRBV19 and TRBJ2-3; TRBD1 aligns across 8 bases. The J segment lost 3 bases and the V segment lost 4 bases, leaving 6 bases of the junction unmatched. Germline CDR1 and CDR2: LNHDA and SQIVND (reference sequence). This CDR3 is 15 amino acids long.

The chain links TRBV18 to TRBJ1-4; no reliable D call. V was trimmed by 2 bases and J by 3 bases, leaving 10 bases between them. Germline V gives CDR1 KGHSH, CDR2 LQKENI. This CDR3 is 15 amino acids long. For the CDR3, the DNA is TGTGCCAGCTCACCAGAGGGCTGGGCTAATGAAAAACTGTTTTTT. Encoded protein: CASSPEGWANEKLFF.

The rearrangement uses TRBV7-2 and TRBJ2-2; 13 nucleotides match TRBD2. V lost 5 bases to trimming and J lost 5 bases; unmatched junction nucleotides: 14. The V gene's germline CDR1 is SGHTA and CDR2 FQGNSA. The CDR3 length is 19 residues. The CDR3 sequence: CASSLRATSGRALTGELFF. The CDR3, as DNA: TGTGCCAGCAGCCTCAGGGCAACTAGCGGGAGGGCTCTTACCGGGGAGCTGTTTTTT.

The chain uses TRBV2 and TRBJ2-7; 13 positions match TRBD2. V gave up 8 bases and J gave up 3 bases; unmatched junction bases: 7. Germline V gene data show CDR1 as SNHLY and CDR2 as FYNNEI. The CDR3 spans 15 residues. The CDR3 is CASQLRLAGGYEQYF. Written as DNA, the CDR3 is TGTGCCAGCCAGCTCCGACTAGCGGGAGGCTACGAGCAGTACTTC.

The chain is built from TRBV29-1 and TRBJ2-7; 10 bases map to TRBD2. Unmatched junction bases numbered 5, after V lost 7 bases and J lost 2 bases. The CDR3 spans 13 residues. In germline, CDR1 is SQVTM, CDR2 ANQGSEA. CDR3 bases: TGCAGCGCTCTAGCGGGAGACCCCTACGAGCAGTACTTC. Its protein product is CSALAGDPYEQYF.

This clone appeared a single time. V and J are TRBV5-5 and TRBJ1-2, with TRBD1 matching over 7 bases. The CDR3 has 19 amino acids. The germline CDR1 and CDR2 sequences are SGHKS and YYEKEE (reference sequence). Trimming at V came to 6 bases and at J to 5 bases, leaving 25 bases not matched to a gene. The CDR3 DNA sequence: TGTGCCAGCACCCTGGCCACCGGGACAGCTACAGGTGGGACGTATGGCTACACCTTC. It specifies CASTLATGTATGGTYGYTF.

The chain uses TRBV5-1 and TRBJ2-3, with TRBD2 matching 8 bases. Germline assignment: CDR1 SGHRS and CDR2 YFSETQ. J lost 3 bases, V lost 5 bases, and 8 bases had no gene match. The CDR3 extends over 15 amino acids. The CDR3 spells CASSLSGSSTDTQYF. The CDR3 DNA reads TGCGCCAGCAGTTTAAGCGGGAGTTCGACAGATACGCAGTATTTT. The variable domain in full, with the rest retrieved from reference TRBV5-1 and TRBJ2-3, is KAGVTQTPRYLIKTRGQQVTLSCSPISGHRSVSWYQQTPGQGLQFLFEYFSETQRNKGNFPGRFSGRQFSNSRSEMNVSTLELGDSALYLCASSLSGSSTDTQYFGPGTRLTVL.

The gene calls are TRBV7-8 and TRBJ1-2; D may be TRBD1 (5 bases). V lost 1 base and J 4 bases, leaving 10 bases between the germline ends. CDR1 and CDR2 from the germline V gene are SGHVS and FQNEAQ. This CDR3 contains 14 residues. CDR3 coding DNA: TGTGCCAGCAGCTTAGATCTGGACACCTATGGCTACACCTTC. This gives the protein CASSLDLDTYGYTF.

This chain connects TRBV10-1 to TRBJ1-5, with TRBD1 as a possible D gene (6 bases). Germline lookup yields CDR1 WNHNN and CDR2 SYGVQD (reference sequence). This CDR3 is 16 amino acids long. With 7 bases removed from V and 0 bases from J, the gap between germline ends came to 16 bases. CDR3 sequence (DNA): TGCGCCAGCATTCAAGGACAGCCTTATAGCAATCAGCCCCAGCATTTT. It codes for CASIQGQPYSNQPQHF.

The CDR3 sequence: CASSLRTSASSSEQFF. The CDR3 bases are TGTGCCAGCAGCCTGAGAACTAGCGCCTCCTCAAGCGAGCAGTTCTTC. The rearrangement joins TRBV7-8 to TRBJ2-1; 7 bases are shared with TRBD2. CDR1 and CDR2 (germline): SGHVS, FQNEAQ. The CDR3 covers 16 residues. V gave up 5 bases and J gave up 10 bases; unmatched junction bases: 17.